This passage covers 7 T cell receptor beta chains from one sample sequenced in a study of T cells expressing NK-cell markers. From the 5' RACE reads, TCRdb lists one entry per CDR3 protein and no DNA. In total, the table holds approximately 150,000 distinct CDR3 sequences. The sample consisted of blood T cells: a sorted CD56 or NKG2C T cell subset, CD4+ or CD8+ T cells, or bulk PBMC T cells (not recorded which). The receptors were sampled from a woman aged 18 to 75 in good health.

The CDR3 sequence: CASSLLWGSGANVLTF. The chain employs TRBV5-1 and TRBJ2-6. Germline V gives CDR1 SGHRS, CDR2 YFSETQ. This CDR3 is 16 amino acids long.

The rearrangement uses TRBV12-3 or TRBV12-4 and TRBJ2-2; TCRdb returns TRBD2, unconfirmable since there is no DNA. This CDR3 has 16 amino acids. The CDR3 protein is CASTPLAGGNTGELFF.

Here the CDR3 reads CASSRSSGRSTEAFF. The chain couples TRBV6-1 to TRBJ1-1; TCRdb names TRBD1, which stays unverified in the absence of DNA. The length of the CDR3 is 15 residues. The germline gives CDR1 MNHNS, CDR2 SASEGT.

The chain has TRBV4-1 and TRBJ2-1; with no DNA, the TCRdb D assignment of TRBD1 cannot be verified. In germline, CDR1 is MGHRA, CDR2 YSYEKL. CDR3 length: 16 amino acids. The CDR3 is CASSQDFGTGLNEQFF.

The chain combines TRBV18 with TRBJ2-7; checking the TCRdb D call of TRBD2 is not possible without DNA. The CDR3 covers 21 residues. Per the germline V gene, CDR1 is KGHSH and CDR2 is LQKENI. The CDR3 region is CASSPLVSSGRAPSPTPEQYF.

This chain joins TRBV9 and TRBJ1-2; the D call from TCRdb, TRBD1, cannot be confirmed without DNA. Germline CDR1 and CDR2: SGDLS and YYNGEE. The CDR3 is 15 residues long. CDR3 protein: CASSAGSGTEDGYTF.

The chain employs TRBV12-3 or TRBV12-4 and TRBJ2-5; TCRdb proposes TRBD2, but this gene call is untestable without DNA. This CDR3 is built from 18 residues. The CDR3 spells CASSFDSGGRANRETQYF.